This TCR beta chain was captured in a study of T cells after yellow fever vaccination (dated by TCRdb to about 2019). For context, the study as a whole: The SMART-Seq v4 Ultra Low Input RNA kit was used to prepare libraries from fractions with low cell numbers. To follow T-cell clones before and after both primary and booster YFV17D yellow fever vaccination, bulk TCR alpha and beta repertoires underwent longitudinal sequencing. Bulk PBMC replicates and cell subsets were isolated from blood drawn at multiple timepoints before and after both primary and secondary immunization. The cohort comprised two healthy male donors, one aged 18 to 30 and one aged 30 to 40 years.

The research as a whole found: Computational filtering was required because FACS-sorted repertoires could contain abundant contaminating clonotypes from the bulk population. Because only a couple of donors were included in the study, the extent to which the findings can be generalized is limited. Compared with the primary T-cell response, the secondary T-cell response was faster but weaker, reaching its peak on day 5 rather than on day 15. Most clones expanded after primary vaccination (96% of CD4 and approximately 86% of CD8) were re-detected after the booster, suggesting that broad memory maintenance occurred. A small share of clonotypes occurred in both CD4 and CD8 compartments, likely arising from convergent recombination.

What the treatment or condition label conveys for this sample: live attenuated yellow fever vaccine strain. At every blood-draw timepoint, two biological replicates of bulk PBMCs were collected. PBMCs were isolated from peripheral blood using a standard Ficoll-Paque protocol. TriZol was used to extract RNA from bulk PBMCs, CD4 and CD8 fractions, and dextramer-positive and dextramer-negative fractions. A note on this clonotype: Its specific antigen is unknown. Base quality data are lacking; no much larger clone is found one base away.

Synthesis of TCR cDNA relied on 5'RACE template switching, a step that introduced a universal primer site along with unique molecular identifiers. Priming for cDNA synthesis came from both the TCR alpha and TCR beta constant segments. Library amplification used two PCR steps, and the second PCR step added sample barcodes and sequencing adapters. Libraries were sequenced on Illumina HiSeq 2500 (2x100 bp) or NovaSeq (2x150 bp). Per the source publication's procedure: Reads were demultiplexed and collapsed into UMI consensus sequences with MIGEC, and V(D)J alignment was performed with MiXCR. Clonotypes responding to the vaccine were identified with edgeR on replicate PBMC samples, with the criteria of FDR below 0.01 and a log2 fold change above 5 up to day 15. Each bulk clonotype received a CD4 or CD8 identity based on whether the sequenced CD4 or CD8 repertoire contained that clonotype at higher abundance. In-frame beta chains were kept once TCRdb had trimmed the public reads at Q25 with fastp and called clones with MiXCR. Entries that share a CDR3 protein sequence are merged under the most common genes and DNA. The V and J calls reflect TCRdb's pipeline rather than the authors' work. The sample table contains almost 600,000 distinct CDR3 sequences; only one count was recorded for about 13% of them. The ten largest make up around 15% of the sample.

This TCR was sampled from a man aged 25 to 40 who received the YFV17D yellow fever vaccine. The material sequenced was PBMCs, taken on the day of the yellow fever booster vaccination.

The nucleotide sequence is given as TGTGCCAGCACCCCAAAAGCCAGAAACAATGAGCAGTTCTTC. It specifies CASTPKARNNEQFF. The rearrangement joined TRBV21-1 to TRBJ2-1. TRBV21-1 is a recognized pseudogene. The CDR3 has 14 amino acids, counting the end cysteine and phenylalanine. Just the 42-base CDR3 DNA is kept, in frame starting at base 1.